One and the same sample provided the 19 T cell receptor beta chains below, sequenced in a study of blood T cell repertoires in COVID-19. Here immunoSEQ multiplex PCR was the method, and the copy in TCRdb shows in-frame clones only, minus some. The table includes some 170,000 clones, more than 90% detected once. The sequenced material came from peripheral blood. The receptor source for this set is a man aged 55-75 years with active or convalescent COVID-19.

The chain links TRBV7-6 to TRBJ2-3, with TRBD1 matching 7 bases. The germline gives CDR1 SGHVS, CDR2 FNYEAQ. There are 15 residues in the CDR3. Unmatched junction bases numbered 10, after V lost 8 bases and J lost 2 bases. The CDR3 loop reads CASGSRTGLTDTQYF. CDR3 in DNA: TGTGCCAGCGGCTCCAGGACAGGACTCACAGATACGCAGTATTTT.

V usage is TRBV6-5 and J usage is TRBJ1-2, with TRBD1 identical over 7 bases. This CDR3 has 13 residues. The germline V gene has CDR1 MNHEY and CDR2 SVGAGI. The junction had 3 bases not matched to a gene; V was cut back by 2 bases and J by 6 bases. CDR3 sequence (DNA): TGTGCCAGCAGTTACAGTACAGGGGATGGCTACACCTTC. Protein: CASSYSTGDGYTF.

This chain's CDR3 is CASSLGVEKLFF. The CDR3 nucleotides are TGTGCCAGCAGCTTAGGAGTTGAAAAACTGTTTTTT. The chain couples TRBV7-9 to TRBJ1-4; D unclear. V lost 1 base and J 7 bases, leaving 4 bases between the germline ends. Germline loops: CDR1 SEHNR, CDR2 FQNEAQ (reference sequence). The CDR3 runs 12 residues.

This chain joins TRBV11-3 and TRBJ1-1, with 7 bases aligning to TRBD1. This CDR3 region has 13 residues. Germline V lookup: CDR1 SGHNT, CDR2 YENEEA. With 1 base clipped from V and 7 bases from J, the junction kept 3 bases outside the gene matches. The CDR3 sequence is CASSLAHRGEAFF. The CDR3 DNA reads TGTGCCAGCAGCTTAGCCCACAGGGGTGAAGCTTTCTTT.

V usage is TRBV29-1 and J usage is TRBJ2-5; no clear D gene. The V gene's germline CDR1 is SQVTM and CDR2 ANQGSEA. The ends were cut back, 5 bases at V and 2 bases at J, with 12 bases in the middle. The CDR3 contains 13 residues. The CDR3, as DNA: TGCAGCGTTAAACAGAACCTACAAGAGACCCAGTACTTC. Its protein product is CSVKQNLQETQYF.

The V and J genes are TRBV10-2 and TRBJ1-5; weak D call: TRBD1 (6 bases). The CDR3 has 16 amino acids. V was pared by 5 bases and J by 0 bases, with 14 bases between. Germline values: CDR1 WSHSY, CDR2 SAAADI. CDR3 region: CASSPGTFYSNQPQHF. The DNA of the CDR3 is TGCGCCAGCAGTCCCGGGACATTTTATAGCAATCAGCCCCAGCATTTT.

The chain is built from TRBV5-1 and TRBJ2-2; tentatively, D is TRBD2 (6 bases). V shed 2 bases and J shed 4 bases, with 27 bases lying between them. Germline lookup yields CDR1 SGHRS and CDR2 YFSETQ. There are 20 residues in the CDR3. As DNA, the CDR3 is TGCGCCAGCAGCTTCGTGGGCTGGTCCCCGGAGGGAGTGAGCACCGGGGAGCTGTTTTTT. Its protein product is CASSFVGWSPEGVSTGELFF.

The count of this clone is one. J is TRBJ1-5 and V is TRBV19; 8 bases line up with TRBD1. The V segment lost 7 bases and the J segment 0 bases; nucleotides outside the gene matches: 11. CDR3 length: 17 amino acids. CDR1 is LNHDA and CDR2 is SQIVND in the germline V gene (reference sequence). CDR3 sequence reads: CASTLPTGAGSNQPQHF. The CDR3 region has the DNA TGTGCCAGTACCCTCCCGACAGGGGCCGGTAGCAATCAGCCCCAGCATTTT.

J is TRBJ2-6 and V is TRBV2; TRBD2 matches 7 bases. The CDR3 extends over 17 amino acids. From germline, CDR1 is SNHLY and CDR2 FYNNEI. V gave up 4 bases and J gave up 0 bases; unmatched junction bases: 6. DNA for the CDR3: TGTGCCAGCAGTGCAGGGAGGGAGATCTCTGGGGCCAACGTCCTGACTTTC. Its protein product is CASSAGREISGANVLTF.

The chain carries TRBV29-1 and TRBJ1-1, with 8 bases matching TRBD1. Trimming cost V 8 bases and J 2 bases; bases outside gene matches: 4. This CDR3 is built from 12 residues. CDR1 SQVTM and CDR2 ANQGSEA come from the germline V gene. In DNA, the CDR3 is TGCAGCTCAGGGGGCCGAAACACTGAAGCTTTCTTT. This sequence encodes CSSGGRNTEAFF.

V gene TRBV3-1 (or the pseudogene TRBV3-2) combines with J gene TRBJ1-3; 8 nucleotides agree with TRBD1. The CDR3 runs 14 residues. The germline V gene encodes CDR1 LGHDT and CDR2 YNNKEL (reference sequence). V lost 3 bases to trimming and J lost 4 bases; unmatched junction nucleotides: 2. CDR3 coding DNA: TGTGCCAGCAGCCATGGGACAGGCGGAAACACCATATATTTT. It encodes CASSHGTGGNTIYF.

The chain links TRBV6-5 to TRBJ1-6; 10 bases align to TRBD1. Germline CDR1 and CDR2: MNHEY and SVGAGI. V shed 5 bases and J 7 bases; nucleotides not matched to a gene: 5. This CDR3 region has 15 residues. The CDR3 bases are TGTGCCAGCAGTATACCGGGACAGGGGAATTCACCCCTCCACTTT. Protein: CASSIPGQGNSPLHF.

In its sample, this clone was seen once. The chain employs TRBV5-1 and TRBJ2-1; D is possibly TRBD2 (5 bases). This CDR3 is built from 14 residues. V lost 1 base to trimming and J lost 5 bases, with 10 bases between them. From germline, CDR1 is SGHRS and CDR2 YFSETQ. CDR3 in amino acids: CASSLYLADNEQFF. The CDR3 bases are TGCGCCAGCAGCTTGTACCTAGCAGACAATGAGCAGTTCTTC.

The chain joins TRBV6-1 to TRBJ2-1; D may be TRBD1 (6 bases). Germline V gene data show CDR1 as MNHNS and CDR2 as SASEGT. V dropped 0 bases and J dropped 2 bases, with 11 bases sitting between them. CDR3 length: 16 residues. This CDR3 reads CASSEALGQPYNEQFF. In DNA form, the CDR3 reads TGTGCCAGCAGTGAAGCGCTCGGACAGCCCTACAATGAGCAGTTCTTC.

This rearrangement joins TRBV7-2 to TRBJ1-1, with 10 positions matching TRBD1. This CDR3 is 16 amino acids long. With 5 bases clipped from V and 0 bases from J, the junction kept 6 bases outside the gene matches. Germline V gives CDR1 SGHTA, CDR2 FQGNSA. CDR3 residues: CASSRPGQGMNTEAFF. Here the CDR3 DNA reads TGTGCCAGCAGCAGACCGGGACAGGGGATGAACACTGAAGCTTTCTTT.

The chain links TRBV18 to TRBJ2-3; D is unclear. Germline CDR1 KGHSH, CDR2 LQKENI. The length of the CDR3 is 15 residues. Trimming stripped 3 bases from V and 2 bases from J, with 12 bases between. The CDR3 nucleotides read TGTGCCAGCTCACCCCTCCCCCGACACACAGATACGCAGTATTTT. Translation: CASSPLPRHTDTQYF.

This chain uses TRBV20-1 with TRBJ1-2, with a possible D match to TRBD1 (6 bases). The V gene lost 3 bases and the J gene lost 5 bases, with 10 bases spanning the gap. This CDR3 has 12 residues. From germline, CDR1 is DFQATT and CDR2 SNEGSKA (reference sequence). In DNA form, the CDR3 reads TGCAGTGCTAGTGTCAGGGGATATGGCTACACCTTC. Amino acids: CSASVRGYGYTF.

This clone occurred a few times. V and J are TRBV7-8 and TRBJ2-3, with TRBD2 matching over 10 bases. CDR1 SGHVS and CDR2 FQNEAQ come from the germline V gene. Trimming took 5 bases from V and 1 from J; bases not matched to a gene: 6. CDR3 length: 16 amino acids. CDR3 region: CASSPGTSAGTDTQYF. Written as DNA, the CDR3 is TGTGCCAGCAGCCCCGGGACTAGCGCTGGCACAGATACGCAGTATTTT. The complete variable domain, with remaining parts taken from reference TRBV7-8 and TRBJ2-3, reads GAGVSQSPRYKVAKRGQDVALRCDPISGHVSLFWYQQALGQGPEFLTYFQNEAQLDKSGLPSDRFFAERPEGSVSTLKIQRTQQEDSAVYLCASSPGTSAGTDTQYFGPGTRLTVL.

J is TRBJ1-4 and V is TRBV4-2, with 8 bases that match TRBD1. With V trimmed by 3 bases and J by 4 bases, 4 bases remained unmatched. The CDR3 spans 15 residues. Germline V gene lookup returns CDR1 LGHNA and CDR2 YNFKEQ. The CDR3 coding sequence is TGTGCCAGCAGCCAGGACAGGGCAGGTAATGAAAAACTGTTTTTT. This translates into CASSQDRAGNEKLFF.